Below, 4 T cell receptor beta chains from the same sample are listed, as sequenced in a study of OX40 agonist ivuxolimab in advanced cancers. Assay used: immunoSEQ multiplex PCR; TCRdb lists only in-frame clones, some missing. The sample comprises around 15,000 clones, around 82% of which are singletons, and approximately 2.5% rests with the top ten. The source material was CD4+ or CD8+ T cells sorted from blood, sampled in a trial of the OX40 agonist ivuxolimab. The receptors were gathered from an adult with an advanced solid tumor such as melanoma, head and neck, liver or kidney cancer.

The chain combines TRBV5-1 with TRBJ2-5, with TRBD2 identical over 8 bases. Trimming took 1 base from V and 2 from J; bases not matched to a gene: 1. Germline V lookup: CDR1 SGHRS, CDR2 YFSETQ. This CDR3 spans 14 amino acids. This CDR3 is CASSLTSGQETQYF. The CDR3 DNA is TGCGCCAGCAGCTTGACTAGCGGTCAAGAGACCCAGTACTTC.

V and J are TRBV28 and TRBJ2-1; no firm D call. V lost 10 bases to trimming and J lost 8 bases, with 12 bases between them. The length of the CDR3 is 11 residues. The germline V gene encodes CDR1 MDHEN and CDR2 SYDVKM. The CDR3 region has the DNA TGTGCCACCCATCATTCCCATGAGCAGTTCTTC. Its translation: CATHHSHEQFF.

V and J are TRBV2 and TRBJ2-3; 13 positions match TRBD2. The CDR3 runs to 17 residues. With V trimmed by 4 bases and J by 2 bases, 6 bases remained unmatched. Germline assignment: CDR1 SNHLY and CDR2 FYNNEI. Written as DNA, the CDR3 is TGTGCCAGCAGTGGGAGGGGACTAGCGGGGATCACAGATACGCAGTATTTT. Translated: CASSGRGLAGITDTQYF.

This clone appeared a few times. V usage is TRBV4-2 and J usage is TRBJ1-2; possible D gene TRBD1, 5 bases. Germline V gene data show CDR1 as LGHNA and CDR2 as YNFKEQ. Deletions cut 1 base from V and 6 bases from J, with 12 bases between. CDR3 length: 14 residues. This CDR3 is CASSQGYRGDGYTF. The CDR3, as DNA: TGTGCCAGCAGCCAAGGGTACAGAGGGGATGGCTACACCTTC.